This is a list of T cell receptor beta chains from one sample in a study of T cells after yellow fever vaccination. TCRdb reprocessed the 5' RACE reads with MiXCR, giving one entry per CDR3 protein. The data contain 300,000 to 400,000 distinct CDR3 sequences, 6.2% of them singletons. The specimen comprised PBMCs, sampled 5 days after the yellow fever booster vaccination. The source of these receptors is a man younger than 40 who received the YFV17D yellow fever vaccine. CDR3s include the opening cysteine and the closing phenylalanine or tryptophan.

TRBJ2-3	TRBV6-6	CASTLKPDTQYF
TRBJ2-1	TRBV19	CASSIRTYNEQFF
TRBJ1-4	TRBV6-2/TRBV6-3	CASSYPGTRKLFF
TRBJ2-7	TRBV5-5	CASSLGTVTSYEQYF
TRBJ1-5	TRBV4-2	CASSQEDRGSGNQPQHF
TRBJ2-1	TRBV5-1	CASSPGTSGLYSYNEQFF
TRBJ2-7	TRBV6-6	CASSSSLEQYF
TRBJ2-1	TRBV11-2	CASSLEVGSYNEQFF
TRBJ1-1	TRBV19	CASSITGGRTEAFF
TRBJ2-7	TRBV20-1	CCARVPSGQGYYEQYF
TRBJ2-5	TRBV5-1	CASSLVPAKQETQYF
TRBJ2-3	TRBV7-2	CASSPWLGTPYTDTQYF
TRBJ2-1	TRBV2	CASGGLAAEQFF
TRBJ2-5	TRBV20-1	CSASIGRAAQYF
TRBJ2-5	TRBV9	CASSLSWGSDGETQYF
TRBJ2-1	TRBV7-8	CASSSITSISGRSYNEQFF
TRBJ2-1	TRBV28	CASSTPPWRNNEQFF
TRBJ2-5	TRBV15	CATKFGFSETQYF
TRBJ2-2	TRBV12-5	CASGDGRMGNTGELFF
TRBJ2-2	TRBV6-1	CASTPGGTRELVGELFF
TRBJ2-7	TRBV28	CASSFLVSYEQYF
TRBJ1-1	TRBV29-1	CSVLIDDHTEAFF
TRBJ2-5	TRBV9	CASSVAPLQETQYF
TRBJ2-5	TRBV5-1	CASSSGSGGLQETQYF
TRBJ1-2	TRBV10-3	CAISESGQANYGYTF
TRBJ2-1	TRBV18	CASSPSRYNEQFF
TRBJ2-3	TRBV20-1	CSLLADTQYF
TRBJ2-1	TRBV30	CAWTPGAGEQFF
TRBJ2-1	TRBV11-2	CASSLGGTVYNEQFF
TRBJ2-5	TRBV6-5	CASSFFRDTRKETQYF
TRBJ2-1	TRBV28	CASSSSDGESYNEQFF
TRBJ2-7	TRBV18	CASSPIPGQGGSEQYF
TRBJ2-1	TRBV4-1	CASSQTGLPNEQFF
TRBJ2-5	TRBV19	CASRDGLSQETQYF
TRBJ1-2	TRBV13	CASSPTGFRGYTF
TRBJ2-7	TRBV29-1	CSVEGLLRDEQYF
TRBJ2-2	TRBV2	CASRTRQGTGELFF
TRBJ2-1	TRBV20-1	CSAEWREGNEQFF
TRBJ2-1	TRBV20-1	CSARRETSSYNEQFF
TRBJ2-1	TRBV5-1	CASSLGTSGSGEQFF
TRBJ1-1	TRBV12-3/TRBV12-4	CASSLARAAEAFF
TRBJ2-1	TRBV10-3	CAISDPGTSRNEQFF
TRBJ2-1	TRBV18	CASSPSREAYNEQFF
TRBJ2-6	TRBV6-5	CASSWQGQGANVLTF
TRBJ1-5	TRBV19	CASSMPTAAGGRQPQHF
TRBJ1-2	TRBV3-1	CASSHLVVGDHGYTF
TRBJ2-7	TRBV28	CASTPGGAGGSYEQYF
TRBJ2-1	TRBV5-1	CASSLSYNEQFF
TRBJ2-4	TRBV2	CASSETKGVENIQYF
TRBJ2-2	TRBV5-1	CASSPPGLAGGGTGELFF
TRBJ2-7	TRBV12-3/TRBV12-4	CASSLPGDEQYF
TRBJ2-7	TRBV27	CASSPGLAGLYEQYF
TRBJ2-3	TRBV30	CAWSPGLVVDTQYF
TRBJ2-7	TRBV27	CASSPSPSGYEQYF
TRBJ2-7	TRBV6-1	CASTPGPGSYEQYF
TRBJ2-4	TRBV18	CASSPGPGRDIAKNIQYF
TRBJ2-3	TRBV7-2	CASSPGLAGAPDTQYF
TRBJ1-4	TRBV12-3/TRBV12-4	CASSLIWSREKLFF
TRBJ2-5	TRBV20-1	CSALLGHQETQYF